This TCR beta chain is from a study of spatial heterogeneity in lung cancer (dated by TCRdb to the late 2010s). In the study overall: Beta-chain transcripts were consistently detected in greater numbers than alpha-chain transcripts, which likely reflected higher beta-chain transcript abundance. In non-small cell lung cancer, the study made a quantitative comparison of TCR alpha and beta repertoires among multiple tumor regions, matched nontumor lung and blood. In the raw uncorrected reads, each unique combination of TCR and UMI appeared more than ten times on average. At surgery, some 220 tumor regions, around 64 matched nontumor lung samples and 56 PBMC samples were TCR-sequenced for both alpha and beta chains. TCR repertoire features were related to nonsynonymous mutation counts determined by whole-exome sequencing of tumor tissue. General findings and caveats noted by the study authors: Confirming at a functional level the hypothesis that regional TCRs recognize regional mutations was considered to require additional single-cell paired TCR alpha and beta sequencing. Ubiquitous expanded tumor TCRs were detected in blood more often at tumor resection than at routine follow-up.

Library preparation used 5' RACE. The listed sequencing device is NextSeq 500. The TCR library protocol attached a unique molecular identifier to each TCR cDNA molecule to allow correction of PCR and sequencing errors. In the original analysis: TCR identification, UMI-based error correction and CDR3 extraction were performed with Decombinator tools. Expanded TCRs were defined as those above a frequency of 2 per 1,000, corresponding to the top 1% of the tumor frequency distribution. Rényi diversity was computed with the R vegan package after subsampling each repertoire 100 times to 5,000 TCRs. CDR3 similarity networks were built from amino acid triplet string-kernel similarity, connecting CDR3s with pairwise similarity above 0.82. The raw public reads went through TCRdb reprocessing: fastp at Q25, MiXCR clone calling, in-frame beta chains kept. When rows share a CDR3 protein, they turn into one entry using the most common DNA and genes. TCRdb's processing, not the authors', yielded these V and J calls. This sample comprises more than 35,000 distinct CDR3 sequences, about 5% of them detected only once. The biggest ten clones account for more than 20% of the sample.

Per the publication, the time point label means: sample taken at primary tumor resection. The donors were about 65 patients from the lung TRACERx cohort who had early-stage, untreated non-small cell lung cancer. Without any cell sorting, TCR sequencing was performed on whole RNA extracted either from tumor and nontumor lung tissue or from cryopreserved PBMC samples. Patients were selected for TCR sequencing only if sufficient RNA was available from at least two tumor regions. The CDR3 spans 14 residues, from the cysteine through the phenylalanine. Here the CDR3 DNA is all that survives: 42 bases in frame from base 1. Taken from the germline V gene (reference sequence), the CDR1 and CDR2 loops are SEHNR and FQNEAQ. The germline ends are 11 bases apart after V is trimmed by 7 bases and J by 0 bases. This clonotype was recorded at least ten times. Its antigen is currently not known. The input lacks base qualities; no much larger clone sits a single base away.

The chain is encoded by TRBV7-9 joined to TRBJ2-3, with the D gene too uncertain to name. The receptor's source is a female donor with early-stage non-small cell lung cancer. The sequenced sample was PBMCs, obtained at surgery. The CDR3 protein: CASNDLRSTDTQYF. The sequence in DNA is TGTGCCAGCAACGACCTTAGGAGCACAGATACGCAGTATTTT. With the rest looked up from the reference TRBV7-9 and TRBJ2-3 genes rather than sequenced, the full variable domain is DTGVSQNPRHKITKRGQNVTFRCDPISEHNRLYWYRQTLGQGPEFLTYFQNEAQLEKSRLLSDRFSAERPKGSFSTLEIQRTEQGDSAMYLCASNDLRSTDTQYFGPGTRLTVL.